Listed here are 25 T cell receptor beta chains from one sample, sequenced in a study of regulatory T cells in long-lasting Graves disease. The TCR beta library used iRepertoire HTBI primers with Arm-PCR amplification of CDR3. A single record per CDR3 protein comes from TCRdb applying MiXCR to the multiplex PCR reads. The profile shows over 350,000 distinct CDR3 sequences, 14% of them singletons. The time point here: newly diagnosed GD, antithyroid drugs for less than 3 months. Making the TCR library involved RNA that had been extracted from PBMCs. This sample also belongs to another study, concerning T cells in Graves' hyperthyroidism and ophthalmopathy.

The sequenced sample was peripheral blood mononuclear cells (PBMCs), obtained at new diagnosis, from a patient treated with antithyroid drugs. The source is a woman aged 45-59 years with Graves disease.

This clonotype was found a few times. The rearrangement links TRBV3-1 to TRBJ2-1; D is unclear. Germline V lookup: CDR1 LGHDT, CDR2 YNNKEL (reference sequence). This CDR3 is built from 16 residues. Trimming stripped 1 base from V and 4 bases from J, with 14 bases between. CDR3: CASSQVSRNPYNEQFF. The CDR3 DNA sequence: TGTGCCAGCAGCCAAGTATCCAGGAATCCGTACAATGAGCAGTTCTTC.

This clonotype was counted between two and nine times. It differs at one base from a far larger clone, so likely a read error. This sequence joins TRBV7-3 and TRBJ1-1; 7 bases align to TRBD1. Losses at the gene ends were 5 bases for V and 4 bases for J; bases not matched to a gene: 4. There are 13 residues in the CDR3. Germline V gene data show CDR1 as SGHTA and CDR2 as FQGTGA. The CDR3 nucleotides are TGTGCCAGCAGCACACAGGGGATCACTGAAGCTTTCTTT. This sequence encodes CASSTQGITEAFF.

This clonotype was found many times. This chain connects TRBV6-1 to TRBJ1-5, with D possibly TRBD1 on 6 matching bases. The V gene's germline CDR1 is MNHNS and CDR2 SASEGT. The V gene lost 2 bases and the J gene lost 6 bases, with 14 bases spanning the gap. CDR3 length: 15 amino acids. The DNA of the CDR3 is TGTGCCAGCAGTGAATGGGGGGGCGCAGGTCAGCCCCAGCATTTT. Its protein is CASSEWGGAGQPQHF.

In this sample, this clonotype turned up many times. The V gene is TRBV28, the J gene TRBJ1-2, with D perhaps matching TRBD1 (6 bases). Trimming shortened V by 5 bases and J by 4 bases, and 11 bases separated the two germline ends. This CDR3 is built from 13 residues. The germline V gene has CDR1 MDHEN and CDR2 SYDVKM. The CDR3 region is CASSPGHVYGYTF. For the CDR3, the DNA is TGTGCCAGCAGTCCGGGACATGTCTATGGCTACACCTTC.

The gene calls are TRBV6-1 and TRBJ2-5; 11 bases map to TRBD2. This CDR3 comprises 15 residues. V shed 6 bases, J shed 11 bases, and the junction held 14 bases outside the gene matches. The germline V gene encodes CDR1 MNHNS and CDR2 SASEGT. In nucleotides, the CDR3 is TGTGCCAGCAGAACGGGACTAGCGGAAGTCAATGAGCAGTACTTC. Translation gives CASRTGLAEVNEQYF.

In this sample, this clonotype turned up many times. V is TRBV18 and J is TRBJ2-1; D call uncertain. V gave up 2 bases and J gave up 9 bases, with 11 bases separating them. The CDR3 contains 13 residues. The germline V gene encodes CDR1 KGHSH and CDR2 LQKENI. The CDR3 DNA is TGTGCCAGCTCACCAGAGGCGGAAGGTGAGCAGTTCTTC. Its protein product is CASSPEAEGEQFF.

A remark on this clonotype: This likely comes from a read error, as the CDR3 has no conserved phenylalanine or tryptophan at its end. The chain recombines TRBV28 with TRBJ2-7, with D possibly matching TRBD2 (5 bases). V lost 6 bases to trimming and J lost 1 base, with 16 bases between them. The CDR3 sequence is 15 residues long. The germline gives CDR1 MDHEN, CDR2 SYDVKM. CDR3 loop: CASRSSPGISYEQYL. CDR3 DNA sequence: TGTGCCAGCAGGTCGAGTCCCGGGATATCCTACGAGCAGTACCTC.

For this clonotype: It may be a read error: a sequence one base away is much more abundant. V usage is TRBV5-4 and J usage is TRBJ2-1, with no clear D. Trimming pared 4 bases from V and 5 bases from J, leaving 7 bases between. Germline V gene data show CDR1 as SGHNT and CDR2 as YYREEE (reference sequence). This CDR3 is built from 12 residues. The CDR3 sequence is CASSPTHNEQFF. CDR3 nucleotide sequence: TGTGCCAGCAGCCCGACTCACAATGAGCAGTTCTTC.

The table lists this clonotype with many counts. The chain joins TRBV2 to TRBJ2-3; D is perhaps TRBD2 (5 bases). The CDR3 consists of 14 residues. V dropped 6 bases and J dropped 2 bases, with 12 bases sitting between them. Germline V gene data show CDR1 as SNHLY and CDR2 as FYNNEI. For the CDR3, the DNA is TGTGCCAGCAGGGACGGGGAACACACAGATACGCAGTATTTT. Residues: CASRDGEHTDTQYF.

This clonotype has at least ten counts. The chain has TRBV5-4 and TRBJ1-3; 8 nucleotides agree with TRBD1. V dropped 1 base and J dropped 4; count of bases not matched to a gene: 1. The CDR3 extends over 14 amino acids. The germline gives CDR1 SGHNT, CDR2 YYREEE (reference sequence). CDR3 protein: CASSLQGAGNTIYF. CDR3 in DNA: TGTGCCAGCAGCTTGCAGGGGGCGGGAAACACCATATATTTT. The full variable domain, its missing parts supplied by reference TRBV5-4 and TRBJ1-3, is ETGVTQSPTHLIKTRGQQVTLRCSSQSGHNTVSWYQQALGQGPQFIFQYYREEENGRGNFPPRFSGLQFPNYSSELNVNALELDDSALYLCASSLQGAGNTIYFGEGSWLTVV.

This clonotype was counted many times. The CDR3: CASSEAFWVGETQYF. In DNA form, the CDR3 reads TGTGCCAGCAGTGAAGCCTTCTGGGTTGGGGAGACCCAGTACTTC. The chain carries TRBV6-1 and TRBJ2-5; D remains ambiguous. The germline V gene encodes CDR1 MNHNS and CDR2 SASEGT. CDR3 length: 15 residues. The germline V and J ends were trimmed by 0 bases and 5 bases, with 13 bases remaining between them.

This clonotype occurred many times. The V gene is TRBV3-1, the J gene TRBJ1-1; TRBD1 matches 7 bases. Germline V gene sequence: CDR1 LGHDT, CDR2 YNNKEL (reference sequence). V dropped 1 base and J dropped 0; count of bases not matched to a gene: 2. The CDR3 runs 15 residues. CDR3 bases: TGTGCCAGCAGCCAAGGTCAGGGGGTGAACACTGAAGCTTTCTTT. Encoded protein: CASSQGQGVNTEAFF.

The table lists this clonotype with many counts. CDR3 protein: CASSEATWGEQFF. The CDR3 DNA reads TGTGCCAGCAGTGAGGCGACCTGGGGTGAGCAGTTCTTC. V usage is TRBV2 and J usage is TRBJ2-1, with D uncertain. Germline V CDR1 and CDR2: SNHLY, FYNNEI. The CDR3 totals 13 residues. The ends were cut back, 3 bases at V and 9 bases at J, with 12 bases in the middle. The full variable domain, rest sourced from reference TRBV2 and TRBJ2-1, is EPEVTQTPSHQVTQMGQEVILRCVPISNHLYFYWYRQILGQKVEFLVSFYNNEISEKSEIFDDQFSVERPDGSNFTLKIRSTKLEDSAMYFCASSEATWGEQFFGPGTRLTVL.

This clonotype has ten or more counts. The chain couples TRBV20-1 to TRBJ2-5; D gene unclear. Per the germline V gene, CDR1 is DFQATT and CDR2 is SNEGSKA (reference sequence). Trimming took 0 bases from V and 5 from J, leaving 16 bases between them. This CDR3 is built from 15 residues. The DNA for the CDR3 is TGCAGTGCTAGAGATCCTAATGCAGTGGGGGAGACCCAGTACTTC. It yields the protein CSARDPNAVGETQYF.

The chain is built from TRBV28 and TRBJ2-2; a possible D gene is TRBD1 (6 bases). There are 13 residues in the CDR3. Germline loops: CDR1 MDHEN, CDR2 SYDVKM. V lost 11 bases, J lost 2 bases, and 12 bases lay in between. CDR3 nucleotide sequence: TGTGCCGGCCAGGGGTCTAACACCGGGGAGCTGTTTTTT. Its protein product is CAGQGSNTGELFF.

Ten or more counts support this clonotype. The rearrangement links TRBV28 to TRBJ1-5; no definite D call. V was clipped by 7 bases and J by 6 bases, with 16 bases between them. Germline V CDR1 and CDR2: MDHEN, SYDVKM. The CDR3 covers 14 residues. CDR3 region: CASTKLGFGQPQHF. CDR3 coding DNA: TGTGCCAGCACCAAACTGGGGTTCGGTCAGCCCCAGCATTTT.

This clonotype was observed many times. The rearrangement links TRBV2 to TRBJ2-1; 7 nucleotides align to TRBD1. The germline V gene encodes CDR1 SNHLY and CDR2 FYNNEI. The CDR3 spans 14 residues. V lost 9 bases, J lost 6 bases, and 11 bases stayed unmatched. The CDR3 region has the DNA TGTGCCAGAAACAACAGGGGATACGGCAATGAGCAGTTCTTC. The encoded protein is CARNNRGYGNEQFF.

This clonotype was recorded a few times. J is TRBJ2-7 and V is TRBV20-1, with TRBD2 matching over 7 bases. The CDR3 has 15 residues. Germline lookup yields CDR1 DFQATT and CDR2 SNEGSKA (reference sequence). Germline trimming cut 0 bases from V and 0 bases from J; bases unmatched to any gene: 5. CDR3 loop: CSARDLGGSSYEQYF. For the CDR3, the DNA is TGCAGTGCTAGAGATTTAGGCGGGAGCTCCTACGAGCAGTACTTC.

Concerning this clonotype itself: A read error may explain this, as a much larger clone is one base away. In nucleotides, the CDR3 is TGTGCCAGCAGCCTAGTGACAGGGAACACTGAAGCTTTCTTT. This codes for CASSLVTGNTEAFF. This chain links TRBV3-1 with TRBJ1-1; D perhaps matches TRBD1 (6 bases). Germline CDR1 and CDR2: LGHDT and YNNKEL (reference sequence). CDR3 length: 14 amino acids. The V end lost 4 bases, the J end lost 1 base, and 10 bases lay between the germline ends.

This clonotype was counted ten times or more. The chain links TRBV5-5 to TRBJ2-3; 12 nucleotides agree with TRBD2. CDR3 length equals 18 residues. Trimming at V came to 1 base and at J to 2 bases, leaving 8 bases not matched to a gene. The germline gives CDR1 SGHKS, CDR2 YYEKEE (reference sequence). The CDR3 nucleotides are TGTGCCAGCAGCTTGCGACTAGCGGGAGAATACAACACAGATACGCAGTATTTT. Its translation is CASSLRLAGEYNTDTQYF.

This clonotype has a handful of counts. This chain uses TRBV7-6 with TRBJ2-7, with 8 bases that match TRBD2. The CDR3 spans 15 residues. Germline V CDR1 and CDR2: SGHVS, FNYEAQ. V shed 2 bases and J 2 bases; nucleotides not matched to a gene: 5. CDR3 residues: CASSLNSGITYEQYF. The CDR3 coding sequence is TGTGCCAGCAGCTTAAATAGCGGGATAACCTACGAGCAGTACTTC.

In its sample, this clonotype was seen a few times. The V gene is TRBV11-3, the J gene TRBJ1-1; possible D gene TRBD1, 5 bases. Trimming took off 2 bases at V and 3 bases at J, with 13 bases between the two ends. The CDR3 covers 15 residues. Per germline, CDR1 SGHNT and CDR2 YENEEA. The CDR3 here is CASSLSAGSDTEAFF. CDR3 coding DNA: TGTGCCAGCAGCTTATCGGCAGGGTCGGACACTGAAGCTTTCTTT.

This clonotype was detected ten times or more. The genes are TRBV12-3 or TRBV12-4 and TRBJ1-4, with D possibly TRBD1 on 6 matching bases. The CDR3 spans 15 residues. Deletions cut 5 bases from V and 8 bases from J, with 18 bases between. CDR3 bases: TGTGCCAGCAGTCGAGCTGGACATGGGGGCGAAAAACTGTTTTTT. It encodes CASSRAGHGGEKLFF.

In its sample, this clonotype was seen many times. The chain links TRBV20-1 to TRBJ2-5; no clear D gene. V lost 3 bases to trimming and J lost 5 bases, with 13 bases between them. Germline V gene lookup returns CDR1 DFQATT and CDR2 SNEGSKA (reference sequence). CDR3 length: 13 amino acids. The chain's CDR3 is CSASLRYGETQYF. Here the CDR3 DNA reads TGCAGTGCTAGCCTCCGGTACGGGGAGACCCAGTACTTC.

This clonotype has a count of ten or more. The CDR3 loop reads CASSLGQGGSEQYF. CDR3 bases: TGTGCCAGCAGCCTGGGACAGGGAGGCTCCGAGCAGTACTTC. The chain carries TRBV3-1 and TRBJ2-7; the match to TRBD1 covers 9 bases. Per the germline V gene, CDR1 is LGHDT and CDR2 is YNNKEL (reference sequence). V was clipped by 4 bases and J by 6 bases; unmatched bases: 7. This CDR3 is built from 14 residues.